One sample yielded the 14 T cell receptor beta chains listed below, sequenced in a study of tumor and adjacent non-tumor tissue in lung cancer. Three rounds of nested PCR, following a modified ARM-PCR protocol, produced the TCRbeta library. TCRdb recomputed calls from the multiplex PCR reads with MiXCR, one row per CDR3 protein. In the table there are tens of thousands of distinct CDR3 sequences, around 74% of which are singletons. This sample's RNA came from whole unsorted tissue. Sequencing input: lung tumor tissue. Receptor source: a woman aged 45-59 years with non-small cell lung cancer.

With regard to this clonotype: A much larger clone is a single base away; this may be a read error. The genes are TRBV20-1 and TRBJ2-7, with TRBD2 matching over 12 bases. Per the germline V gene, CDR1 is DFQATT and CDR2 is SNEGSKA (reference sequence). The CDR3 extends over 13 amino acids. CDR3 sequence reads: CSCLAGGGYEQYF. The CDR3 region has the DNA TGCAGCTGTCTAGCGGGAGGGGGCTACGAGCAGTACTTC.

The table lists this clonotype with a few counts. Sequence at one end of the junction differs from germline and may be a read error. The chain couples TRBV6-6 to TRBJ1-2; TRBD1 is a possible D gene (6 bases). The CDR3 contains 14 residues. Germline values: CDR1 MNHNY, CDR2 SVGAGI (reference sequence). DNA of the CDR3: TGTGCTAGCAGTCAGGGGAGTGCTAACTATGGCTACACCTTC. This sequence encodes CASSQGSANYGYTF.

The V call is TRBV11-2, the J call TRBJ2-2; D might be TRBD2 (5 bases). This CDR3 region has 12 residues. With 6 bases removed from V and 14 bases from J, the gap between germline ends came to 16 bases. Germline V gives CDR1 SGHAT, CDR2 FQNNGV. CDR3 sequence (DNA): TGTGCCAGCAGTGAAGTCACCGGGAAACTGTTTTTT. It is translated as CASSEVTGKLFF.

Written as DNA, the CDR3 is TGTGTCAACAGCCCGGGACAGGCGTACAGAGATACGCAGTATTTT. It encodes CVNSPGQAYRDTQYF. V is TRBV11-2 and J is TRBJ2-3; 8 nucleotides agree with TRBD1. Germline V CDR1 and CDR2: SGHAT, FQNNGV. The CDR3 totals 15 residues. Variable domain in full (rest from reference TRBV11-2 and TRBJ2-3): EAGVAQSPRYKIIEKRQSVAFWCNPISGHATLYWYQQILGQGPKLLIQFQNNGVVDDSQLPKDRFSAERLKGVDSTLKIQPAKLEDSAVYLCVNSPGQAYRDTQYFGPGTRLTVL.

Concerning this clonotype itself: Sequence at one end of the junction differs from germline and may be a read error. The gene calls are TRBV11-3 and TRBJ1-2, with D unclear. This CDR3 comprises 12 residues. In germline, CDR1 is SGHNT, CDR2 YENEEA. DNA for the CDR3: TGTGCCACCATGACGGCTTGCTATGGCAACACCTTC. It specifies CATMTACYGNTF.

The rearrangement links TRBV10-2 to TRBJ2-1; 8 nucleotides agree with TRBD2. V gave up 1 base and J gave up 1 base; unmatched junction bases: 18. The V gene's germline CDR1 is WSHSY and CDR2 SAAADI. This CDR3 has 21 amino acids. DNA of the CDR3: TGCGCCAGCAGTGAGTTTAAATTCATATCGACGAGCGGGAGTTCCTACAATGAGCAGTTCTTC. The encoded protein is CASSEFKFISTSGSSYNEQFF.

Comments on this clonotype: This CDR3 is missing its conserved last phenylalanine or tryptophan, likely due to a read error. The rearrangement uses TRBV5-6 and TRBJ1-6; D is possibly TRBD1 (5 bases). In germline, CDR1 is SGHDT, CDR2 YYEEEE. CDR3 size: 16 residues. The CDR3 spells CASSERRLGGISPLHS. Written as DNA, the CDR3 is TGCGCCAGCAGCGAACGCCGACTTGGGGGGATTTCACCCCTCCACTCT.

This clonotype was seen ten or more times. J is TRBJ1-1 and V is TRBV20-1; D remains unclear. Per the germline V gene, CDR1 is DFQATT and CDR2 is SNEGSKA (reference sequence). V gave up 5 bases and J gave up 0 bases, with 7 bases separating them. This CDR3 has 12 residues. This chain's CDR3 is CSALPLNTEAFF. The CDR3 region has the DNA TGCAGTGCTCTACCTTTGAACACTGAAGCTTTCTTT.

J is TRBJ2-7 and V is TRBV6-1, with 9 positions matching TRBD2. CDR3 length: 15 residues. The junction had 6 bases not matched to a gene; V was cut back by 1 base and J by 5 bases. Germline values: CDR1 MNHNS, CDR2 SASEGT. CDR3 coding DNA: TGTGCCAGCAGTGAAGGAGGTAGCGGGAGTGACGAGCAGTACTTC. Translating gives CASSEGGSGSDEQYF.

This clonotype showed up many times. V is TRBV4-2 and J is TRBJ2-2; 8 positions match TRBD2. Germline trimming cut 3 bases from V and 1 base from J; bases unmatched to any gene: 1. The CDR3 totals 15 residues. Germline V gene sequence: CDR1 LGHNA, CDR2 YNFKEQ. The CDR3 coding sequence is TGTGCCAGCAGCCACAGCGGGGGGAACACCGGGGAGCTGTTTTTT. Protein: CASSHSGGNTGELFF.

This clonotype was detected only once. The rearrangement joins TRBV6-6 to TRBJ2-5; unclear D gene. Germline V gives CDR1 MNHNY, CDR2 SVGAGI (reference sequence). The CDR3 has 15 residues. The ends were cut back, 5 bases at V and 5 bases at J, with 18 bases in the middle. This CDR3 reads CASSPLDRGGETQYF. For the CDR3, the DNA is TGTGCCAGCAGTCCCCTGGACCGAGGTGGGGAGACCCAGTACTTC.

This clonotype was recorded at least ten times. The conserved phenylalanine or tryptophan is not found at the CDR3 terminus, so this likely reflects a read error. The rearrangement joins TRBV6-1 to TRBJ1-1; a weak D match, TRBD1 (6 bases). The CDR3 totals 13 residues. Trimming pared 6 bases from V and 6 bases from J, leaving 14 bases between. Germline V CDR1 and CDR2: MNHNS, SASEGT. This CDR3 is CASRGGAPSEAFS. CDR3 DNA sequence: TGTGCCAGCAGGGGGGGGGCACCCTCTGAAGCTTTCTCT.

The rearrangement links TRBV16 to TRBJ2-7; TRBD2 matches 9 bases. The CDR3 loop spans 13 amino acids. Germline loops: CDR1 KGHSY, CDR2 FQNENV. After removal of 4 bases from V and 11 bases from J, the junction contained 9 bases not matched to a gene. CDR3 coding DNA: TGTGCCAGCAGCCGGGGGCAGCGGGAGGTTGAGTACTTC. Amino acid sequence: CASSRGQREVEYF.

This chain links TRBV11-3 with TRBJ2-2; D uncertain. The germline CDR1 and CDR2 sequences are SGHNT and YENEEA. Trimming cost V 4 bases and J 14 bases, with 20 bases left between them. The CDR3 sequence is 14 residues long. For the CDR3, the DNA is TGTGCCAGCAGCTCTCACCGAAACTCTGGGTGTCTGTTTTTT. Translated: CASSSHRNSGCLFF.